Following are 12 T cell receptor beta chains from one sample sequenced in a study of cytomegalovirus exposure and HLA in healthy donors listed by TCRdb under 2017. Library method: the immunoSEQ multiplex PCR assay. For the multiplex PCR, a mixture combining 60 forward primers for TCR Vbeta segments and 13 reverse primers for TCR Jbeta segments was used. Imported from immuneACCESS, the table was reduced by TCRdb to in-frame sequences with V and J called. These copies leave out some clones; in studies compared against another copy, an unresolved V gene accounts for under half, and the cause of the remainder is not known. The sample table on file contains about 200,000 clones. The top ten constitute 0.75% to 1% of the sample. The sequencing sample was made of PBMCs. Receptor source: a woman in her thirties in good health and CMV-seropositive.

The chain joins TRBV5-1 to TRBJ2-1; 8 bases agree with TRBD1. V lost 2 bases, J lost 12 bases, and 7 bases stayed unmatched. Germline values: CDR1 SGHRS, CDR2 YFSETQ. The CDR3 totals 13 residues. CDR3 residues: CASSLQGEWGQFF. The CDR3 region has the DNA TGCGCCAGCAGCTTACAGGGGGAGTGGGGGCAGTTCTTC.

CDR3 bases: TGTGCCAGCTCCGAGGACAGGTTTCTCTCCTACGAGCAGTACTTC. This sequence encodes CASSEDRFLSYEQYF. This chain joins TRBV18 and TRBJ2-7; 7 bases fit TRBD1. V gave up 6 bases and J gave up 0 bases; unmatched junction bases: 8. Germline-derived CDR1 and CDR2 are KGHSH and LQKENI. The CDR3 totals 15 residues.

The V call is TRBV7-9, the J call TRBJ2-7; D not certain. Germline V CDR1 and CDR2: SEHNR, FQNEAQ (reference sequence). This CDR3 comprises 12 residues. V dropped 5 bases and J dropped 2 bases, with 7 bases sitting between them. The CDR3 protein is CASSPIPYEQYF. In DNA form, the CDR3 reads TGTGCCAGCAGCCCCATTCCCTACGAGCAGTACTTC.

The CDR3 nucleotides are TGTGCCAGCAGCTTAGGACCAAGGGAGGAGAACACCGGGGAGCTGTTTTTT. Amino acid sequence: CASSLGPREENTGELFF. The genes are TRBV7-9 and TRBJ2-2; D is perhaps TRBD2 (6 bases). This CDR3 is built from 17 residues. The V and J ends lost 1 base and 1 base respectively, with 13 bases between them. Germline loops: CDR1 SEHNR, CDR2 FQNEAQ (reference sequence).

The J gene is TRBJ1-1, the V gene TRBV19, with TRBD1 identical over 8 bases. The CDR3 length is 14 residues. V shed 5 bases, J shed 4 bases, and the junction held 6 bases outside the gene matches. CDR1 is LNHDA and CDR2 is SQIVND in the germline V gene (reference sequence). In DNA form, the CDR3 reads TGTGCCAGTAGTCTTGGACAGGGAACCACTGAAGCTTTCTTT. Protein: CASSLGQGTTEAFF.

This chain links TRBV10-2 with TRBJ1-2, with 7 bases matching TRBD1. This CDR3 spans 15 amino acids. The junction had 7 bases not matched to a gene; V was cut back by 2 bases and J by 4 bases. The germline V gene encodes CDR1 WSHSY and CDR2 SAAADI. CDR3 nucleotides: TGCGCCAGCAGTGAGAGGACAGGCCTTAGCTATGGCTACACCTTC. Protein sequence: CASSERTGLSYGYTF.

This chain connects TRBV5-1 to TRBJ2-7, with a possible D match to TRBD2 (5 bases). Trimming removed 0 bases at V and 6 bases at J, with 16 bases between. This CDR3 has 15 residues. The germline CDR1 and CDR2 sequences are SGHRS and YFSETQ. DNA of the CDR3: TGCGCCAGCAGCTTGGCCGGGAATAGTCCCGTCGAGCAGTACTTC. It specifies CASSLAGNSPVEQYF.

V usage is TRBV27 and J usage is TRBJ2-1, with 13 bases lining up with TRBD2. The V and J ends lost 4 bases and 3 bases, in that order; junction bases with no gene match: 12. CDR3 length: 19 residues. Per the germline V gene, CDR1 is MNHEY and CDR2 is SMNVEV (reference sequence). CDR3 region: CASSSPGTSGERGYNEQFF. The CDR3 nucleotides read TGTGCCAGCAGTTCCCCCGGGACTAGCGGGGAGAGAGGCTACAATGAGCAGTTCTTC.

The V and J genes are TRBV29-1 and TRBJ1-2, with 7 bases aligning to TRBD1. V trimming: 0 bases; J trimming: 6 bases; junction bases outside the gene matches: 10. The CDR3 spans 15 residues. Looked up from germline, CDR1 is SQVTM and CDR2 is ANQGSEA. CDR3 sequence (DNA): TGCAGCGTTGAAGATCGGGTTGGCAGGGGGAATGGCTACACCTTC. This translates into CSVEDRVGRGNGYTF.

V gene TRBV19 combines with J gene TRBJ1-3; D remains ambiguous. This CDR3 has 14 residues. V lost 4 bases to trimming and J lost 7 bases, with 14 bases between them. Germline V CDR1 and CDR2: LNHDA, SQIVND (reference sequence). CDR3: CASSTAYGSNTIYF. DNA for the CDR3: TGTGCCAGTAGTACCGCCTACGGGTCGAACACCATATATTTT.

The chain is built from TRBV9 and TRBJ2-3; a possible D gene is TRBD1 (6 bases). Per the germline V gene, CDR1 is SGDLS and CDR2 is YYNGEE. Trimming took off 4 bases at V and 0 bases at J, with 9 bases between the two ends. The CDR3 consists of 14 residues. The CDR3 bases are TGTGCCAGCAGCTCGGGGACAAGCACAGATACGCAGTATTTT. Amino acid sequence: CASSSGTSTDTQYF.

V gene TRBV7-2 combines with J gene TRBJ2-7, with a possible D match to TRBD1 (5 bases). The germline gives CDR1 SGHTA, CDR2 FQGNSA. The CDR3 loop spans 13 amino acids. Trimming left V 3 bases short and J 2 bases short, with 8 bases between. Written as DNA, the CDR3 is TGTGCCAGCAGCTTCCAGGGTGCCTACGAGCAGTACTTC. This sequence encodes CASSFQGAYEQYF.